The rows below give T cell receptor beta chains drawn from one sample of a study of T-cell memory formation after mild COVID-19. One entry per CDR3 protein, called by TCRdb with MiXCR from the 5' RACE reads. The table has about 33,000 distinct CDR3 sequences, around 21% seen once. Material: PBMCs or a T cell subset sorted from them (not recorded which). The receptors stem from an adult who had mild COVID-19 (a few samples of this study predate the infection). Cell type and time point are not known. Both conserved end residues are part of each CDR3. The D gene is left open where the match is weak. Not every row has a clone size; where given, it reads once, few, many or a size class.

abundance,j_gene,d_gene,v_gene,CDR3nt,CDR3aa
many,TRBJ1-5,.,TRBV12-3/TRBV12-4,TGTGCCAGCAGTTTCGGACGCAATCAGCCCCAGCATTTT,CASSFGRNQPQHF
many,TRBJ1-4,TRBD1,TRBV5-5,TGTGCCAGCGGCGCCGGGACAGAAAACGAAAAACTGTTTTTT,CASGAGTENEKLFF
many,TRBJ1-1,.,TRBV4-1,TGCGCCAGCAGCCAACCCGTCTTGAGGACTGAAGCTTTCTTT,CASSQPVLRTEAFF
few,TRBJ1-2,.,TRBV6-1,TGTGCCAGCAATCCAACAGGGAACTATGGCTACACCTTC,CASNPTGNYGYTF
many,TRBJ1-1,.,TRBV7-8,TGTGCCAGCAGCTTAGCAGATTTCTTGGGAGCTTTCTTT,CASSLADFLGAFF
.,TRBJ2-2,TRBD2,TRBV4-2,TGTGCCAGTAAACTAGCGAAGAACACCGGGGAGCTGTTTTTT,CASKLAKNTGELFF
many,TRBJ2-1,TRBD2,TRBV5-1,TGCGCCAGCAGCTTTGGCGGGAGCCACAATGAGCAGTTCTTC,CASSFGGSHNEQFF
.,TRBJ2-1,TRBD2,TRBV7-8,TGTGCCAGCAGCTTATTGGGCCTAGCGGGAGTACGGTCCTACAATGAGCAGTTCTTC,CASSLLGLAGVRSYNEQFF
.,TRBJ2-7,.,TRBV6-5,TGTGCCAGCAGCGGACTGAACTACGAGCAGTACTTC,CASSGLNYEQYF
many,TRBJ2-7,.,TRBV11-2,TGTGCCAGCAGCTTAGGACCTTCTTCGCGCGAGCAGTACTTC,CASSLGPSSREQYF
many,TRBJ1-6,.,TRBV5-1,TGCGCCAGCAGCTTGGTAGGGGATACTTCACCCCTCCACTTT,CASSLVGDTSPLHF
.,TRBJ2-1,.,TRBV6-5,TGTGCCAGCACCATAAGGGGTGGGAATGAGCAGTTCTTC,CASTIRGGNEQFF
many,TRBJ2-3,.,TRBV14,TGTGCCAGCAGCCAAGGGATACGCTCAGATACGCAGTATTTT,CASSQGIRSDTQYF
.,TRBJ2-5,TRBD2,TRBV5-1,TGCGCCAGCAGCAAATTACTAGCGGACCAAGAGACCCAGTACTTC,CASSKLLADQETQYF
many,TRBJ2-1,.,TRBV11-2,TGTGCCAGCAGCTTGGACAGATACAATGAGCAGTTCTTC,CASSLDRYNEQFF
many,TRBJ2-5,.,TRBV7-8,TGTGCCAGCAGCTTAGGCGGGGGCCGTGAGACCCAGTACTTC,CASSLGGGRETQYF
many,TRBJ2-5,.,TRBV29-1,TGCAGCGTTGGGGCCTCCGGGACCCAGTACTTC,CSVGASGTQYF
many,TRBJ1-2,.,TRBV20-1,TGCAGTGCTAGGGACGAGGTAGGAGCTAACTATGGCTACACCTTC,CSARDEVGANYGYTF
many,TRBJ1-1,.,TRBV7-3,TGTGCCAGCAGCCTCAATTCATACGGCACTGAAGCTTTCTTT,CASSLNSYGTEAFF
many,TRBJ2-7,TRBD2,TRBV9,TGTGCCAGCGGGGCGGGAGGGCCGCAGTACTTC,CASGAGGPQYF
many,TRBJ2-1,TRBD2,TRBV20-1,TGCAGTGCTAGTGGACTAGCGGGATCATATGAGCAGTTCTTC,CSASGLAGSYEQFF
.,TRBJ2-7,.,TRBV9,TGTGCCAGCAGCGTAGCAGTATTCACCTACGAGCAGTACTTC,CASSVAVFTYEQYF